The next 8 T cell receptor beta chains were all read from a single sample in a study of early T cells in non-severe SARS-CoV-2 infection. TCRdb re-called the 5' RACE reads through MiXCR, storing one row per CDR3 protein. The table lists under 50,000 distinct CDR3 sequences, about 4% of them singletons. Sequencing was performed on whole blood. These TCRs come from an adult who was a healthcare worker with PCR-confirmed SARS-CoV-2 infection or an uninfected control (not recorded which).

This clonotype was detected many times. The rearrangement links TRBV20-1 to TRBJ2-4; D not certain. The CDR3 extends over 15 amino acids. Germline V lookup: CDR1 DFQATT, CDR2 SNEGSKA (reference sequence). Between the trimmed V and J ends, which lost 0 bases and 0 bases, there was a span of 9 bases. The chain's CDR3 is CSARDASEAKNIQYF. The CDR3, as DNA: TGCAGTGCTAGAGATGCCTCGGAAGCCAAAAACATTCAGTACTTC.

The table lists this clonotype with many counts. J is TRBJ2-3 and V is TRBV28, with D maybe TRBD1 (5 bases). In germline, CDR1 is MDHEN, CDR2 SYDVKM. The length of the CDR3 is 14 residues. V gave up 3 bases and J gave up 2 bases, with 9 bases separating them. CDR3 in amino acids: CASSFQGSTDTQYF. As DNA, the CDR3 is TGTGCCAGCAGTTTTCAGGGATCCACAGATACGCAGTATTTT.

This clonotype was seen a few times. The genes are TRBV20-1 and TRBJ2-1; 11 bases line up with TRBD2. The CDR3 has 14 amino acids. Trimming removed 5 bases from V and 2 bases from J; junction bases left unmatched: 2. Germline V gene data show CDR1 as DFQATT and CDR2 as SNEGSKA (reference sequence). The CDR3 nucleotides read TGCAGTGCTCAGACTAGCGGGGCCTACAATGAGCAGTTCTTC. Translated, it gives CSAQTSGAYNEQFF.

The table lists this clonotype with many counts. This chain links TRBV7-9 with TRBJ1-3, with D unclear. This CDR3 has 14 residues. Germline V gives CDR1 SEHNR, CDR2 FQNEAQ (reference sequence). V gave up 7 bases and J gave up 2 bases, with 12 bases separating them. The CDR3 region is CASTMEPPGNTIYF. DNA of the CDR3: TGTGCCAGCACCATGGAGCCGCCTGGAAACACCATATATTTT.

This clonotype was observed many times. A junction end diverges from the germline sequence, so it may reflect a read error. CDR3 nucleotide sequence: TGCGCCAGCAGCTTGGCATTGACAAACTCTGAAAACACCATATATTTT. It yields the protein CASSLALTNSENTIYF. This chain links TRBV5-1 with TRBJ1-3; D is unclear. Looked up from germline, CDR1 is SGHRS and CDR2 is YFSETQ. This CDR3 has 16 amino acids.

This clonotype has more than one count but fewer than ten. The chain employs TRBV3-1 and TRBJ2-7, with D unresolved. V was trimmed by 5 bases and J by 7 bases, leaving 15 bases between them. The CDR3 totals 13 residues. Looked up from germline, CDR1 is LGHDT and CDR2 is YNNKEL (reference sequence). The CDR3 region has the DNA TGTGCCAGCAGCTCGAGTCCCGGGCAGGAGCAGTACTTC. This sequence encodes CASSSSPGQEQYF.

This clonotype was recorded at least ten times. This chain uses TRBV7-9 with TRBJ2-1; 9 bases fit TRBD1. Germline values: CDR1 SEHNR, CDR2 FQNEAQ (reference sequence). The CDR3 is 13 amino acids. Germline trimming cut 3 bases from V and 7 bases from J; bases unmatched to any gene: 1. This CDR3 reads CASSFDRGNEQFF. In DNA form, the CDR3 reads TGTGCCAGCAGCTTCGACAGGGGGAATGAGCAGTTCTTC.

The chain links TRBV7-8 to TRBJ2-2; D might be TRBD1 (6 bases). V dropped 6 bases and J dropped 3 bases, with 17 bases sitting between them. The V gene's germline CDR1 is SGHVS and CDR2 FQNEAQ. The CDR3 has 16 residues. CDR3 DNA sequence: TGTGCCAGCAGTACTACAGGGTCCCCCCACACCGGGGAGCTGTTTTTT. Amino acids: CASSTTGSPHTGELFF.